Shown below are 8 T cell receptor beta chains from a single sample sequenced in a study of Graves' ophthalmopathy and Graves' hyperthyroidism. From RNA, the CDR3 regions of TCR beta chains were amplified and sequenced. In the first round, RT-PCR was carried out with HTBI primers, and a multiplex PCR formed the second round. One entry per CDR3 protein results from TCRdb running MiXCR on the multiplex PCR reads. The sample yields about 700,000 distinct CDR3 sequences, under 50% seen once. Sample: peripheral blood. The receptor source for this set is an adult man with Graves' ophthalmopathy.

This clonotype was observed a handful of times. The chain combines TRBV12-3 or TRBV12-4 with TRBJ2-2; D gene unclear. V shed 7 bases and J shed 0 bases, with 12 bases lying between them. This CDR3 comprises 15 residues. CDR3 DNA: TGTGCCAGCAATATCGGAGTTTCGAACACCGGGGAGCTGTTTTTT. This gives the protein CASNIGVSNTGELFF.

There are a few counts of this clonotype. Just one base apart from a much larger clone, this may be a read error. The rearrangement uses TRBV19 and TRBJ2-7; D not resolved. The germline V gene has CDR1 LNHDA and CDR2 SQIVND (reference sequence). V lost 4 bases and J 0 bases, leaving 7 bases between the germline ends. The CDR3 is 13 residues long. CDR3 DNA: TGTGCCAGTAGTAGGCGTTACTCCTACGAGCAGTACTTC. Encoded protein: CASSRRYSYEQYF.

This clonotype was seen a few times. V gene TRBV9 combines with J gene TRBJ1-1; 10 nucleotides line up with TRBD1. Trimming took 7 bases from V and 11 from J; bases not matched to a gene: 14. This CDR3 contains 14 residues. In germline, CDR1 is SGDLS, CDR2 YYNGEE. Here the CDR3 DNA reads TGTGCCAGCTCAGCCGGGACAGGGGACCAGACGGCTTTCTTT. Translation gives CASSAGTGDQTAFF.

For the CDR3, the DNA is TGTGCCAGCAATCTGGACGCGGACTATGGCTACACCTTC. It translates to CASNLDADYGYTF. This rearrangement joins TRBV10-3 to TRBJ1-2; D remains unclear. The V gene lost 10 bases and the J gene lost 3 bases, with 15 bases spanning the gap. The CDR3 sequence is 13 residues long. Germline V gene data show CDR1 as ENHRY and CDR2 as SYGVKD.

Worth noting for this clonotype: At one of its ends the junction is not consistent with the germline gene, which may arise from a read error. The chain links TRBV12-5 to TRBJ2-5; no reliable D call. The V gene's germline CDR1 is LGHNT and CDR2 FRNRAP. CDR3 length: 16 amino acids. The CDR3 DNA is TGTGCTAGTGGTACCTTACCTGAGACCTTCAAAGAGACCCAGGACTTC. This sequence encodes CASGTLPETFKETQDF.

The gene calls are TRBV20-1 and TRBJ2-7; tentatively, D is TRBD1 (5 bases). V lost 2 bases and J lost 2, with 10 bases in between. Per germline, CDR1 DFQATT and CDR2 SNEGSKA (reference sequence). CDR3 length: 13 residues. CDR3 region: CSARQGSTYEQYF. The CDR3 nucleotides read TGCAGTGCTAGACAGGGATCAACCTACGAGCAGTACTTC.

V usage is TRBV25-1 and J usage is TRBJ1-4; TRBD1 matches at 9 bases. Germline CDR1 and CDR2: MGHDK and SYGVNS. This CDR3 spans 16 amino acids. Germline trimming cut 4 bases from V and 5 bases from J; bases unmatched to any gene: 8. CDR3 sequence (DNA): TGTGCCAGCAGTGTCTACCGGGGGACAGGGAATGAAAAACTGTTTTTT. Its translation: CASSVYRGTGNEKLFF.

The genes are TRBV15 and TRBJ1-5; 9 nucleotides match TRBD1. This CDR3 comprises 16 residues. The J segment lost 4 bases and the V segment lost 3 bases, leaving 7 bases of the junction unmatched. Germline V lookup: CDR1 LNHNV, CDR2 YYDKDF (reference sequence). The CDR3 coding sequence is TGTGCCACCAGCAGCTACAGGGGGCTGAGGAATCAGCCCCAGCATTTT. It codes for CATSSYRGLRNQPQHF.